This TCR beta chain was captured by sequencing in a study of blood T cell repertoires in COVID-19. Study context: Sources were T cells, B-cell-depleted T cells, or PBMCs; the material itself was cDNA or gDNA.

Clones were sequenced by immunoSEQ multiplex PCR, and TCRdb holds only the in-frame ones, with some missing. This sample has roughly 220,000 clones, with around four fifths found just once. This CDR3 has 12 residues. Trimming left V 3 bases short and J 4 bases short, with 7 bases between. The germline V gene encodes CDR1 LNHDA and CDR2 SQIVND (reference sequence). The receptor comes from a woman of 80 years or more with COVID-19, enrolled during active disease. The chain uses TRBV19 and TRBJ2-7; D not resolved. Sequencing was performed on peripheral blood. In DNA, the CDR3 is TGTGCCAGTAGTATTAGAGGATACGAGCAGTACTTC. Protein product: CASSIRGYEQYF. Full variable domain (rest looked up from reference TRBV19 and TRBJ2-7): DGGITQSPKYLFRKEGQNVTLSCEQNLNHDAMYWYRQDPGQGLRLIYYSQIVNDFQKGDIAEGYSVSREKKESFPLTVTSAQKNPTAFYLCASSIRGYEQYFGPGTRLTVT.